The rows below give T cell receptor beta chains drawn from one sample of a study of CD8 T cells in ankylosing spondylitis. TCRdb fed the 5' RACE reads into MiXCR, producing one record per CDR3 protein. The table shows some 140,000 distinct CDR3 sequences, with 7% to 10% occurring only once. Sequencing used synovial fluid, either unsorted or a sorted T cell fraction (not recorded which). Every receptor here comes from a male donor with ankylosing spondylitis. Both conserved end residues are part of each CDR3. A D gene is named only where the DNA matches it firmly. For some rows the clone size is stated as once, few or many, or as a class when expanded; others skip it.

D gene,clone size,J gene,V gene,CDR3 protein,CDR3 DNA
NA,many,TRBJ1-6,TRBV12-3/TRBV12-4,CASSLVTSQGRSPLHF,TGTGCCAGCAGTTTAGTAACTTCCCAGGGGCGGTCACCCCTCCACTTT
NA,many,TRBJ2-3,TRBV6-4,CASVGQPRYRTLRHYTDTQYF,TGTGCCAGCGTCGGCCAGCCTCGTTACAGAACCTTACGACACTACACAGATACGCAGTATTTT
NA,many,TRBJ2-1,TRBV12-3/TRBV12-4,CASSLAMPGDEQFF,TGTGCCAGCAGTTTAGCGATGCCGGGGGATGAGCAGTTCTTC
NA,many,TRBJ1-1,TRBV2,CASRSGPNTEAFF,TGTGCCAGCAGGTCAGGGCCGAACACTGAAGCTTTCTTT
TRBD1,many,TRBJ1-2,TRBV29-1,CSAAGQGNYGYTF,TGCAGCGCCGCCGGACAGGGCAACTATGGCTACACCTTC
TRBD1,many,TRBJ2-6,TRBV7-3,CASSLDRAGANVLTF,TGTGCCAGCAGCTTAGACAGGGCTGGGGCCAACGTCCTGACTTTC
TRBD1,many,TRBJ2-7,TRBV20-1,CSADRQGIYEQYF,TGCAGTGCTGATCGACAGGGAATCTACGAGCAGTACTTC
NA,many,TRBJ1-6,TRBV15,CATSRGVGSPLHF,TGTGCCACCAGCAGAGGGGTCGGATCACCCCTCCACTTT
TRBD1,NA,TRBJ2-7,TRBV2,CASGWDRDSYEQYF,TGTGCCAGCGGTTGGGACAGGGACTCCTACGAGCAGTACTTC
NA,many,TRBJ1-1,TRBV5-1,CASSWGTEAFF,TGCGCCAGCAGCTGGGGGACTGAAGCTTTCTTT
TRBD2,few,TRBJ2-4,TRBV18,CASSPRFSGTSGLAKNIQYF,TGTGCCAGCTCACCACGATTTTCCGGGACTAGCGGCTTAGCCAAAAACATTCAGTACTTC